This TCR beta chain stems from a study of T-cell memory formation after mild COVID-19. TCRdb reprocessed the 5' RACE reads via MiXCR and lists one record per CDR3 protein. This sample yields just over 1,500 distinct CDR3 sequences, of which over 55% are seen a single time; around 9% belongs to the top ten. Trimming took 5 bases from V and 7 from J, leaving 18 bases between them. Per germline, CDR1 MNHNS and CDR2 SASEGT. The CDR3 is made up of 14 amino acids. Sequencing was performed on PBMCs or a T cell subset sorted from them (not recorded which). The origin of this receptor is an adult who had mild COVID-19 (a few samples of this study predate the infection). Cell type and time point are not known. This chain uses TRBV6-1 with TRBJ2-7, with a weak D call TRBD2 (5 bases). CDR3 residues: CASSSGSSRGEQYF. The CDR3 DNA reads TGTGCCAGCAGTTCCGGGTCCAGCCGGGGAGAGCAGTACTTC.